These 26 T cell receptor beta chains came from one sample sequenced in a study of cytomegalovirus exposure and HLA in healthy donors (dated by TCRdb to about 2017). The library was generated by the immunoSEQ multiplex PCR assay. For the multiplex PCR, a mixture combining 60 forward primers for TCR Vbeta segments and 13 reverse primers for TCR Jbeta segments was used. TCRdb stores this immuneACCESS table with in-frame sequences only. Part of the clones is absent; in the studies checked, under half of the shortfall reflects unresolved V genes, and no reason is known for the rest. The sample profile shows roughly 290,000 clones; 85% to 90% of them were found once. The ten largest clonotypes hold less than 2.5% of the sample. Sequencing was performed on PBMCs. The receptors here all came from a woman in her late teens or twenties in good health and CMV-seronegative.

DNA for the CDR3: TGCGCCAGCAGCTTGGGGAGCTCCTACAATGAGCAGTTCTTC. This gives the protein CASSLGSSYNEQFF. The chain recombines TRBV5-1 with TRBJ2-1, with D hard to call. The germline V gene has CDR1 SGHRS and CDR2 YFSETQ. The V end lost 0 bases, the J end lost 0 bases, and 4 bases lay between the germline ends. The CDR3 extends over 14 amino acids. The variable domain in full, with the rest retrieved from reference TRBV5-1 and TRBJ2-1, is KAGVTQTPRYLIKTRGQQVTLSCSPISGHRSVSWYQQTPGQGLQFLFEYFSETQRNKGNFPGRFSGRQFSNSRSEMNVSTLELGDSALYLCASSLGSSYNEQFFGPGTRLTVL.

V gene TRBV5-1 combines with J gene TRBJ1-3; 8 bases match TRBD1. The germline V gene has CDR1 SGHRS and CDR2 YFSETQ. Germline trimming cut 4 bases from V and 2 bases from J; bases unmatched to any gene: 5. There are 15 residues in the CDR3. This CDR3 reads CASSVQTGAGNTIYF. The CDR3 DNA follows: TGCGCCAGCAGCGTTCAGACAGGGGCTGGAAACACCATATATTTT.

The rearrangement joins TRBV19 to TRBJ1-4; D gene uncertain. Between the trimmed V and J ends, which lost 5 bases and 8 bases, there was a span of 6 bases. This CDR3 is built from 11 residues. Germline loops: CDR1 LNHDA, CDR2 SQIVND (reference sequence). CDR3 DNA sequence: TGTGCCAGTAGTCCCAGAGAAAAACTGTTTTTT. Translation gives CASSPREKLFF.

V is TRBV2 and J is TRBJ2-3, with 9 bases aligning to TRBD1. Germline trimming cut 4 bases from V and 4 bases from J; bases unmatched to any gene: 12. CDR3 length: 17 amino acids. The V gene's germline CDR1 is SNHLY and CDR2 FYNNEI. This chain's CDR3 is CASSGDRVLTGADTQYF. The CDR3 region has the DNA TGTGCCAGCAGTGGGGACAGGGTTCTGACGGGGGCAGATACGCAGTATTTT. The full variable domain, rest sourced from reference TRBV2 and TRBJ2-3, is EPEVTQTPSHQVTQMGQEVILRCVPISNHLYFYWYRQILGQKVEFLVSFYNNEISEKSEIFDDQFSVERPDGSNFTLKIRSTKLEDSAMYFCASSGDRVLTGADTQYFGPGTRLTVL.

Concerning this clone: Other DNA sequences from this sample encode an identical CDR3 as well. The gene calls are TRBV5-1 and TRBJ1-2; D remains unclear. The germline V and J ends were trimmed by 5 bases and 5 bases, with 13 bases remaining between them. The germline gives CDR1 SGHRS, CDR2 YFSETQ. The CDR3 sequence is 13 residues long. In DNA form, the CDR3 reads TGCGCCAGCAGTCCGGCCGGAGAGTATGGCTACACCTTC. Its translation is CASSPAGEYGYTF.

The chain has TRBV5-4 and TRBJ1-1; no clear D gene. The ends were cut back, 3 bases at V and 0 bases at J, with 12 bases in the middle. Germline CDR1 is SGHNT and CDR2 is YYREEE (reference sequence). The CDR3 sequence is 15 residues long. The CDR3 coding sequence is TGTGCCAGCAGCTCTGGCGGCCCGATGAACACTGAAGCTTTCTTT. Amino acids: CASSSGGPMNTEAFF. The variable domain in full, completed from reference TRBV5-4 and TRBJ1-1, reads ETGVTQSPTHLIKTRGQQVTLRCSSQSGHNTVSWYQQALGQGPQFIFQYYREEENGRGNFPPRFSGLQFPNYSSELNVNALELDDSALYLCASSSGGPMNTEAFFGQGTRLTVV.

The chain couples TRBV11-2 to TRBJ1-1; D perhaps matches TRBD1 (6 bases). Trimming took 0 bases from V and 3 from J, leaving 11 bases between them. CDR3 size: 15 residues. The germline CDR1 and CDR2 sequences are SGHAT and FQNNGV. Here the CDR3 reads CASSLEMDRDTEAFF. The CDR3 nucleotides read TGTGCCAGCAGCTTAGAGATGGACAGAGACACTGAAGCTTTCTTT.

This chain links TRBV7-6 with TRBJ1-6; TRBD1 is a possible D gene (6 bases). Trimming cost V 5 bases and J 7 bases, with 12 bases left between them. The CDR3 has 14 residues. Germline CDR1 is SGHVS and CDR2 is FNYEAQ. The CDR3 region has the DNA TGTGCCAGCAGCCCGACAGGAAAAAATTCACCCCTCCACTTT. It encodes CASSPTGKNSPLHF.

The chain couples TRBV5-4 to TRBJ2-5; 10 nucleotides align to TRBD2. The germline V gene has CDR1 SGHNT and CDR2 YYREEE (reference sequence). The CDR3 has 17 residues. Unmatched junction bases numbered 10, after V lost 4 bases and J lost 1 base. The CDR3 is CASSRSLLAGGQETQYF. The CDR3 nucleotides read TGTGCCAGCAGCCGGTCCCTTTTAGCGGGGGGCCAAGAGACCCAGTACTTC.

This chain links TRBV5-1 with TRBJ1-2; 7 bases fit TRBD1. Germline V gene lookup returns CDR1 SGHRS and CDR2 YFSETQ. V lost 5 bases, J lost 6 bases, and 7 bases stayed unmatched. This CDR3 has 13 amino acids. The CDR3 sequence: CASSRDSLDGYTF. The CDR3 region has the DNA TGCGCCAGCAGTAGGGACAGCTTAGATGGCTACACCTTC.

This chain connects TRBV6-5 to TRBJ2-3; the D gene is possibly TRBD1 (5 bases). This CDR3 spans 14 amino acids. V shed 10 bases and J shed 0 bases, with 14 bases lying between them. Per the germline V gene, CDR1 is MNHEY and CDR2 is SVGAGI. CDR3 sequence (DNA): TGTGCCACCCAAAGGGGTCTTAGCACAGATACGCAGTATTTT. As protein: CATQRGLSTDTQYF.

The gene calls are TRBV6-5 and TRBJ2-7, with 10 positions matching TRBD2. V was clipped by 7 bases and J by 2 bases; unmatched bases: 5. This CDR3 comprises 14 residues. Germline V gene lookup returns CDR1 MNHEY and CDR2 SVGAGI. The CDR3 nucleotides are TGTGCCAGCATCGATAGCGGGGGGACCTACGAGCAGTACTTC. Encoded protein: CASIDSGGTYEQYF.

The gene calls are TRBV18 and TRBJ1-6; D is perhaps TRBD1 (5 bases). This CDR3 is built from 17 residues. Germline assignment: CDR1 KGHSH and CDR2 LQKENI. Trimming pared 1 base from V and 7 bases from J, leaving 17 bases between. CDR3 sequence reads: CASSPRLGGGDNSPLHF. The CDR3 DNA sequence: TGTGCCAGCTCACCACGGCTGGGTGGAGGGGACAATTCACCCCTCCACTTT.

J is TRBJ1-2 and V is TRBV6-5, with 8 nucleotides matching TRBD1. The J segment lost 6 bases and the V segment lost 6 bases, leaving 3 bases of the junction unmatched. The CDR3 length is 12 residues. Germline V gives CDR1 MNHEY, CDR2 SVGAGI. The CDR3 loop is CASRGQGHGYTF. The CDR3 DNA reads TGTGCCAGCAGAGGACAGGGACATGGCTACACCTTC.

The chain carries TRBV5-1 and TRBJ2-3; TRBD1 aligns across 10 bases. CDR3 length: 16 residues. CDR1 is SGHRS, CDR2 YFSETQ, per germline. The V segment lost 4 bases and the J segment 0 bases; nucleotides outside the gene matches: 5. CDR3 amino acids: CASSGPGQGSTDTQYF. The CDR3 nucleotides read TGCGCCAGCAGCGGCCCGGGACAGGGGAGCACAGATACGCAGTATTTT.

The CDR3 loop is CASSQEIFGLAVPYEQYF. CDR3 nucleotides: TGTGCCAGCAGCCAAGAAATTTTTGGACTAGCGGTACCCTACGAGCAGTACTTC. The V gene is TRBV4-2, the J gene TRBJ2-7, with 10 positions matching TRBD2. The CDR3 loop spans 18 amino acids. CDR1 and CDR2 (germline): LGHNA, YNFKEQ. V was clipped by 0 bases and J by 2 bases; unmatched bases: 10.

This chain joins TRBV2 and TRBJ2-2, with 9 bases identical to TRBD1. The V and J ends lost 4 bases and 8 bases, in that order; junction bases with no gene match: 11. The length of the CDR3 is 16 residues. Germline lookup yields CDR1 SNHLY and CDR2 FYNNEI. The CDR3 sequence is CASSVSGQGPLGELFF. CDR3 sequence (DNA): TGTGCCAGCAGTGTATCAGGACAGGGGCCTTTAGGGGAGCTGTTTTTT.

The chain couples TRBV7-9 to TRBJ2-1; D possibly corresponds to TRBD1 (6 bases). Trimming removed 6 bases from V and 9 bases from J, with 24 bases in between. Germline CDR1 and CDR2: SEHNR and FQNEAQ (reference sequence). This CDR3 is 16 amino acids long. CDR3 loop: CASRGFERGQGGEQFF. The CDR3 bases are TGTGCCAGCAGGGGGTTTGAAAGGGGCCAAGGGGGTGAGCAGTTCTTC.

This clone was observed a single time. The chain has TRBV7-9 and TRBJ2-3; 8 positions match TRBD2. The CDR3 consists of 16 residues. The J segment lost 1 base and the V segment lost 6 bases, leaving 9 bases of the junction unmatched. Germline loops: CDR1 SEHNR, CDR2 FQNEAQ (reference sequence). CDR3 DNA sequence: TGTGCCAGCAGTAAAGGGCCTAGCGGGCGCACAGATACGCAGTATTTT. It specifies CASSKGPSGRTDTQYF. The full variable domain, with the rest looked up from reference TRBV7-9 and TRBJ2-3, is DTGVSQNPRHKITKRGQNVTFRCDPISEHNRLYWYRQTLGQGPEFLTYFQNEAQLEKSRLLSDRFSAERPKGSFSTLEIQRTEQGDSAMYLCASSKGPSGRTDTQYFGPGTRLTVL.

Regarding this clone: This CDR3 fails to terminate in the conserved phenylalanine or tryptophan, so it likely reflects a read error. The DNA of the CDR3 is TGTGCCAGCAGTTACGGGGGGACCTACGAGCAGTACCTC. The encoded protein is CASSYGGTYEQYL. The rearrangement uses TRBV27 and TRBJ2-7; 7 bases align to TRBD2. This CDR3 spans 13 amino acids. V lost 4 bases and J lost 2; bases outside the gene matches: 2. Germline values: CDR1 MNHEY, CDR2 SMNVEV (reference sequence).

The rearrangement joins TRBV4-1 to TRBJ1-5, with D hard to call. This CDR3 spans 15 amino acids. Germline V gene data show CDR1 as MGHRA and CDR2 as YSYEKL. The ends were cut back, 4 bases at V and 4 bases at J, with 14 bases in the middle. The CDR3 is CASSPSYSGNQPQHF. The CDR3, as DNA: TGCGCCAGCAGCCCCTCCTACAGCGGGAATCAGCCCCAGCATTTT.

The chain joins TRBV11-2 to TRBJ2-7, with 8 bases aligning to TRBD2. V lost 9 bases to trimming and J lost 4 bases; unmatched junction nucleotides: 8. Germline CDR1 SGHAT, CDR2 FQNNGV. The CDR3 has 13 amino acids. CDR3 loop: CASTGTRNYEQYF. In DNA, the CDR3 is TGTGCCAGTACCGGGACTAGGAATTACGAGCAGTACTTC.

J is TRBJ1-4 and V is TRBV7-9; D is unclear. V dropped 4 bases and J dropped 4 bases, with 16 bases sitting between them. CDR1 and CDR2 (germline): SEHNR, FQNEAQ (reference sequence). The CDR3 contains 16 residues. For the CDR3, the DNA is TGTGCCAGCAGCTCAGATCTGGGGAGGATTAATGAAAAACTGTTTTTT. It translates to CASSSDLGRINEKLFF.

The genes are TRBV5-6 and TRBJ2-7; TRBD2 matches at 10 bases. Trimming removed 2 bases from V and 5 bases from J; junction bases left unmatched: 7. This CDR3 region has 15 residues. The germline V gene encodes CDR1 SGHDT and CDR2 YYEEEE. Written as DNA, the CDR3 is TGTGCCAGCAGCTTCTTACTAGCGGGGACGGACGAGCAGTACTTC. Translated, it gives CASSFLLAGTDEQYF.

V gene TRBV6-1 combines with J gene TRBJ1-4; D is unclear. This CDR3 region has 15 residues. V was pared by 3 bases and J by 0 bases, with 8 bases between. Germline-derived CDR1 and CDR2 are MNHNS and SASEGT. CDR3 in DNA: TGTGCCAGCAGTGATGACATCGCAACTAATGAAAAACTGTTTTTT. It codes for CASSDDIATNEKLFF.

The chain combines TRBV5-6 with TRBJ2-3; the match to TRBD1 covers 8 bases. CDR1 SGHDT and CDR2 YYEEEE come from the germline V gene. The ends lost 4 bases at V and 5 bases at J; junction bases unmatched: 12. The CDR3 contains 16 residues. As DNA, the CDR3 is TGTGCCAGCAGCCCCATAGACGGAGACAGGGGAGATACGCAGTATTTT. Translating it yields CASSPIDGDRGDTQYF.